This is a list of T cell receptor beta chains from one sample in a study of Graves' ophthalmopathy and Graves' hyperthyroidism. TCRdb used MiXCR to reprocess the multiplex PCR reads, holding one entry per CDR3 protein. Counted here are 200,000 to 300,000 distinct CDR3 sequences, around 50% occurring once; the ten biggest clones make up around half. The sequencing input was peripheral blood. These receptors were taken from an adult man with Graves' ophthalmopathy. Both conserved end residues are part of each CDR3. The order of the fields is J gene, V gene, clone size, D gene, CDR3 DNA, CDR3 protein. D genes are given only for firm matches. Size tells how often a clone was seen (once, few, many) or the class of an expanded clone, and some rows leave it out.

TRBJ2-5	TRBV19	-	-	TGTGCCAGTAGTTGGGGACATCAAGAGACCCAGTACTTC	CASSWGHQETQYF
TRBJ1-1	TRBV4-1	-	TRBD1	TGTGCCAGCAGCCGCGAATCGACAGGGAGGTCCTCTGAAGCTTTCTTT	CASSRESTGRSSEAFF
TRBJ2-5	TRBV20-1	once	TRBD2	TGCAGTGCTAGATCAAGATTGGGACTACTAAAGCCTAAAGAGACCCAGTACTTC	CSARSRLGLLKPKETQYF
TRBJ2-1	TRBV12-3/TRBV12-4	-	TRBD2	TGTGCCAGCAGTTTCTGGGGCGGGGGGAATGAGCAGTTCTTC	CASSFWGGGNEQFF
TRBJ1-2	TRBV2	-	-	TGTGCCAGCAGTTTATCAAGCGGCTACACCTTC	CASSLSSGYTF
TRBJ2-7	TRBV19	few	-	TGTGCCAGTAGTCCCTACGAGCAGTACTTC	CASSPYEQYF
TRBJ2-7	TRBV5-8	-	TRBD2	TGTGCCAGCAGCTTGTACGAGGGAGGGGTCGAGCAGTACTTC	CASSLYEGGVEQYF
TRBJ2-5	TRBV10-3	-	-	TGTGCCAGCAGTTTATCAGCCGTTGGGGAGACCCAGTACTTC	CASSLSAVGETQYF
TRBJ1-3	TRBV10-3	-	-	TGTGCCATCAGTCCCTCCCTAGTCTCTGGAAACACCATATATTTT	CAISPSLVSGNTIYF
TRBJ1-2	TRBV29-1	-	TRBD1	TGTGCCAGCAGAGGACAGGCAAGGGGAAATAGTGGCTACACCTTC	CASRGQARGNSGYTF
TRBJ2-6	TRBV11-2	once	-	TGTGCCAGCAGCGCCGGGGCATATGGGGCCAACGTCCTGACTTTC	CASSAGAYGANVLTF
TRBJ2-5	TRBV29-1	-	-	TGCAGCGTTGATGATTTGGAGACCCAGTACTTC	CSVDDLETQYF
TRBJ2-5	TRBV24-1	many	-	TGTGCCACGGCGCTCCAAGAGACCCAGTACTTC	CATALQETQYF
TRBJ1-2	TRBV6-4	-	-	TGTGCCAGCAGTGACGGCGGCCTCAGGCCTAACTATGGCTACACCTTC	CASSDGGLRPNYGYTF
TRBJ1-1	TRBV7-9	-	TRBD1	TGTGCCAGCAGCTTCCTGGACAGGGGTACTGAAGCTTTCTTT	CASSFLDRGTEAFF
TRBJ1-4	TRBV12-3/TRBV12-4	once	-	TGTGCCAGCAGTTTGGTGACAGCAACTAATGAAAAACTGTTTTTT	CASSLVTATNEKLFF
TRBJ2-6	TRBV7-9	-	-	TGTGCCAGCAGCGAAGCTGGGGCCAACGTCCTGACTTTC	CASSEAGANVLTF
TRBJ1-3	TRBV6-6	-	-	TGTGCCAGCAGTGAAGACAGTTCCTCTGGAAACACCATATATTTT	CASSEDSSSGNTIYF
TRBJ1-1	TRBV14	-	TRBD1	TGTGCCAGCAGCCAAAACAGGGGGCTAATGAACACTGCAGCTTTCTTT	CASSQNRGLMNTAAFF
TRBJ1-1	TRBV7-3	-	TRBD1	TGTGCCAGCAGCGTCGGACAGGGGTTGAACACTGAAGCTTTCTTT	CASSVGQGLNTEAFF
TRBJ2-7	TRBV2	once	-	TGTGCCAGCAACCTAAATGTGGGAAGTGACGAGCAGTACTTC	CASNLNVGSDEQYF
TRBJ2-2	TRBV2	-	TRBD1	TGTGCCAGCAGTCCACTGGTGACAGGGGCCGGGGAGCTGTTTTTT	CASSPLVTGAGELFF
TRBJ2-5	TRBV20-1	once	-	TGCAGTGCTAGAGCTACCAGCAGTGGGGCCGCTGACGGGGAGACCCAGTACTTC	CSARATSSGAADGETQYF
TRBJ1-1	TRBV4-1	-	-	TGCGCCAGCAGCCAAGGCGAGACAGAGAACACTGAAGCTTTCTTT	CASSQGETENTEAFF
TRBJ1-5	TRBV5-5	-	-	TGTGCCAGCAGCTTGGGACACCCGGAAGGCAATCAGCCCCAGCATTTT	CASSLGHPEGNQPQHF
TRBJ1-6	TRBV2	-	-	TGTGCCAGCGAAAAAAGCGACAGGTATTCACCCCTCCACTTT	CASEKSDRYSPLHF
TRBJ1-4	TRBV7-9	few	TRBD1	TGTGCCAGCAGCCGGACGGGACAGTCGGTGGGAAAACTGTTTTTT	CASSRTGQSVGKLFF
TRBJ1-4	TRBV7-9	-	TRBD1	TGCGCCAGCAGCTTGGGACAGGGGAATAATGAAAAACTGTTTTTT	CASSLGQGNNEKLFF
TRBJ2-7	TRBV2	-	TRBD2	TGTGCCAGCAGTGGGGGACTAGCGGTTAACGAGCAGTACTTC	CASSGGLAVNEQYF